The rows below give T cell receptor beta chains drawn from one sample of a study of breast tumors, draining lymph nodes, adjacent tissues. TCRdb reanalysed the multiplex PCR reads using MiXCR and keeps one entry per CDR3 protein. The table lists some 100,000 distinct CDR3 sequences, around 20% of them singletons. Sequences were obtained from axillary lymph node tissue. These receptors came from a female donor with breast cancer. Some clones in this sample may be carry-over from other donors' samples. CDR3s include the opening cysteine and the closing phenylalanine or tryptophan. D genes are given only for firm matches. Some rows have no size entry. The others give once, few or many, or a class for an expanded clone.

clone_size,v_call,j_call,d_call,cdr3_aa,cdr3_nt
many,TRBV9,TRBJ2-1,-,CASSVVQGGSYNEQFF,TGTGCCAGCAGCGTAGTCCAGGGGGGCTCCTACAATGAGCAGTTCTTC
few,TRBV6-6,TRBJ2-1,-,CASRPRQVDEQFF,TGTGCCAGCAGACCCCGACAGGTCGATGAGCAGTTCTTC
-,TRBV7-8,TRBJ2-2,TRBD1,CASSPRGTGWTGELFF,TGTGCCAGCAGCCCCCGTGGGACAGGGTGGACCGGGGAGCTGTTTTTT
-,TRBV6-5,TRBJ2-5,TRBD1,CASSYPGTGRETQYF,TGTGCCAGCAGTTACCCAGGGACAGGGCGAGAGACCCAGTACTTC
many,TRBV27,TRBJ2-7,-,CASSSLGATTYEQYF,TGTGCCAGCAGTTCATTGGGGGCGACGACCTACGAGCAGTACTTC
many,TRBV7-8,TRBJ1-5,TRBD1,CASSLAPPYRGRALSNQPQHF,TGTGCCAGCAGCTTAGCCCCGCCCTACAGGGGAAGGGCCCTTAGCAATCAGCCCCAGCATTTT
-,TRBV3-1,TRBJ2-2,TRBD1,CASSITGGIVTGELFF,TGTGCCAGCAGCATTACAGGGGGTATTGTCACCGGGGAGCTGTTTTTT
-,TRBV15,TRBJ2-5,-,CATSGDWFQPDF,TGTGCCACCAGCGGAGATTGGTTCCAACCGGACTTC
-,TRBV9,TRBJ2-1,TRBD2,CASSGLAGDRAVEQFF,TGTGCCAGCAGCGGATTAGCGGGAGATCGGGCGGTTGAGCAGTTCTTC
many,TRBV19,TRBJ2-5,-,CASSMGRGISATQYF,TGTGCCAGTAGTATGGGACGGGGGATTTCGGCGACCCAGTACTTC
many,TRBV19,TRBJ2-6,TRBD1,CASHLRDRGSGANVLTF,TGTGCCAGCCACCTCCGGGACAGGGGGTCTGGGGCCAACGTCCTGACTTTC
many,TRBV6-1,TRBJ1-3,-,CASIQSSGNTIYF,TGTGCCAGCATTCAGAGCTCTGGAAACACCATATATTTT
-,TRBV10-1,TRBJ2-2,-,CASSDAHFKGSTGELFF,TGCGCCAGCAGTGACGCTCATTTCAAAGGCAGCACCGGGGAGCTGTTTTTT
many,TRBV20-1,TRBJ1-6,TRBD1,CSAVRQGADSPLHF,TGCAGTGCTGTACGACAGGGGGCTGATTCACCCCTCCACTTT
many,TRBV12-3/TRBV12-4,TRBJ2-3,-,CASSFGIGRGADTQYF,TGTGCCAGCAGTTTTGGGATTGGTAGGGGGGCAGATACGCAGTATTTT
many,TRBV10-2,TRBJ2-5,-,CASREDRREETQYF,TGCGCCAGCAGAGAAGACAGAAGAGAAGAGACCCAGTACTTC
many,TRBV11-1,TRBJ2-1,-,CASSRHNRHEQFF,TGTGCCAGCAGCCGTCACAATCGCCATGAGCAGTTCTTC
many,TRBV9,TRBJ2-2,-,CASSVGLGYTGELFF,TGTGCCAGCAGCGTAGGACTAGGTTACACCGGGGAGCTGTTTTTT
many,TRBV11-2,TRBJ2-1,TRBD2,CASSDRRKRGMGTGEQFF,TGTGCCAGCTCCGACAGGCGAAAGCGGGGGATGGGAACGGGTGAGCAGTTCTTC
many,TRBV6-4,TRBJ2-1,-,CASSVDGVSYNEQFF,TGTGCCAGCAGCGTCGACGGAGTATCCTACAATGAGCAGTTCTTC
-,TRBV3-1,TRBJ2-1,TRBD1,CASSQTFRGNEQFF,TGTGCCAGCAGCCAAACGTTCAGGGGGAATGAGCAGTTCTTC
many,TRBV5-1,TRBJ2-4,-,CASSLELAKNIQYF,TGCGCCAGCAGCTTGGAGCTAGCCAAAAACATTCAGTACTTC
-,TRBV11-2,TRBJ2-5,-,CASSLVSAGTQYF,TGTGCCAGCAGCTTAGTTTCCGCGGGGACCCAGTACTTC
many,TRBV27,TRBJ2-7,TRBD1,CASSPPGTGLVEQYF,TGTGCCAGCAGTCCTCCCGGGACAGGGCTGGTCGAGCAGTACTTC
many,TRBV6-6,TRBJ2-3,-,CASSRTDTQYF,TGTGCCAGCAGCCGCACAGATACGCAGTATTTT
many,TRBV11-2,TRBJ1-2,-,CASSLGTGYYGYTF,TGTGCCAGCAGCTTAGGCACCGGCTACTATGGCTACACCTTC
many,TRBV10-3,TRBJ2-3,-,CAISVRGDRADTQYF,TGTGCCATCAGTGTGCGAGGGGACCGCGCGGATACGCAGTATTTT
few,TRBV9,TRBJ1-1,-,CASSVGGGRTEAFF,TGTGCCAGCAGCGTAGGGGGGGGTCGGACTGAAGCTTTCTTT
many,TRBV19,TRBJ1-5,-,CASSWTEGQPQHF,TGTGCCAGTAGTTGGACGGAAGGACAGCCCCAGCATTTT
many,TRBV20-1,TRBJ2-3,-,CSALPGAGGGDTQYF,TGCAGTGCTCTTCCCGGGGCCGGGGGTGGAGATACGCAGTATTTT
once,TRBV11-2,TRBJ2-5,TRBD1,CASRPVGDRGRKTQYF,TGTGCCAGCAGACCGGTTGGGGACAGGGGTAGAAAGACCCAGTACTTC
many,TRBV15,TRBJ1-2,-,CATSRETVYGYTF,TGTGCCACCAGCAGAGAGACGGTCTATGGCTACACCTTC
many,TRBV27,TRBJ1-6,TRBD1,CASKAQTGWGGSPLHF,TGTGCCAGCAAAGCCCAGACAGGGTGGGGAGGTTCACCCCTCCACTTT
-,TRBV4-1,TRBJ2-2,TRBD1,CASSRLRAQGARHTGELFF,TGCGCCAGCAGCCGACTCCGTGCCCAGGGGGCGCGGCACACCGGGGAGCTGTTTTTT
-,TRBV28,TRBJ2-3,-,CASSFTGTATDTQYF,TGTGCCAGCAGTTTCACCGGGACCGCCACAGATACGCAGTATTTT
few,TRBV28,TRBJ1-5,-,CASSDRRGIRNQPQHF,TGTGCCAGCAGCGACAGGAGGGGAATACGCAATCAGCCCCAGCATTTT
many,TRBV20-1,TRBJ2-1,TRBD2,CSARGIIPGLGTYNEQFF,TGCAGTGCTAGAGGGATTATTCCGGGACTAGGGACCTACAATGAGCAGTTCTTC
once,TRBV6-1,TRBJ1-1,-,CASSEARWTEAFF,TGTGCCAGCAGTGAAGCCCGTTGGACTGAAGCTTTCTTT
many,TRBV5-1,TRBJ2-7,-,CASMFGSGFSEQYF,TGCGCCAGCATGTTCGGTAGCGGCTTCAGCGAGCAGTACTTC
-,TRBV24-1,TRBJ2-5,-,CATGDSGGEIQYF,TGTGCCACCGGTGATTCTGGAGGAGAGATCCAGTACTTC
-,TRBV5-1,TRBJ2-2,TRBD1,CASSGQANTGELFF,TGCGCCAGCAGCGGACAGGCGAACACCGGGGAGCTGTTTTTT
-,TRBV4-1,TRBJ1-1,-,CASSQDWNRVNTEAFF,TGCGCCAGCAGCCAAGATTGGAACAGGGTCAACACTGAAGCTTTCTTT
-,TRBV19,TRBJ2-2,TRBD1,CASSPSGTGRAGELFF,TGTGCCAGTAGTCCATCCGGGACAGGACGGGCCGGGGAGCTGTTTTTT